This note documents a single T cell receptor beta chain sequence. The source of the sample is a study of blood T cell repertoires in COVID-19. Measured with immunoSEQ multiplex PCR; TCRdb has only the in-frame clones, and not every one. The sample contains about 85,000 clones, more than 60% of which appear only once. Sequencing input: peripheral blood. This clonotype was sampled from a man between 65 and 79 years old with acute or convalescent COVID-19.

This chain's CDR3 is CSASPQGGWQPQHF. CDR3 sequence (DNA): TGCAGTGCTAGTCCGCAGGGAGGGTGGCAGCCCCAGCATTTT. The chain has TRBV20-1 and TRBJ1-5, with D possibly TRBD1 on 5 matching bases. This CDR3 has 14 amino acids. Germline V gene sequence: CDR1 DFQATT, CDR2 SNEGSKA (reference sequence). Trimming removed 3 bases at V and 7 bases at J, with 16 bases between.